One sample yielded the 18 T cell receptor beta chains listed below, sequenced in a study of a mutant IDH1 vaccine in newly diagnosed glioma. Time point described: baseline, week 1 (first vaccination visit). Stated treatment: pre-vaccination baseline after standard-of-care therapy. Only in-frame clones appear in the TCRdb table, and some are missing; sequencing was by immunoSEQ multiplex PCR. Counted here are 90,000 to 95,000 clones, about 83% occurring once; the ten biggest clones make up 7% to 9%. The source was PBMCs, collected from a glioma patient treated with radiotherapy, temozolomide or both. The receptors come from a woman aged 45 to 65 with glioma.

The chain carries TRBV4-1 and TRBJ1-2; D is unclear. The germline V gene has CDR1 MGHRA and CDR2 YSYEKL. Deletions cut 4 bases from V and 1 base from J, with 10 bases between. The CDR3 has 14 amino acids. The CDR3 region is CASSPPTLNYGYTF. CDR3 bases: TGCGCCAGCAGCCCCCCGACACTTAACTATGGCTACACCTTC.

The chain has TRBV13 and TRBJ1-1; maybe TRBD1 (5 bases). Trimming took off 3 bases at V and 10 bases at J, with 12 bases between the two ends. CDR3 length: 12 amino acids. Germline CDR1 PRHDT, CDR2 FYEKMQ (reference sequence). The CDR3 loop is CASSFLGGSAFF. CDR3 bases: TGTGCCAGCAGCTTCCTCGGGGGGTCAGCTTTCTTT.

The DNA for the CDR3 is TGTGCCAGCAGTTACTCGATGGGCCGCGGGAACACTGAAGCTTTCTTT. Protein sequence: CASSYSMGRGNTEAFF. The gene calls are TRBV6-5 and TRBJ1-1; D ambiguous. Germline V gene data show CDR1 as MNHEY and CDR2 as SVGAGI. The length of the CDR3 is 16 residues. V was shortened by 0 bases and J by 1 base, with 12 bases between the two germline ends.

The rearrangement joins TRBV10-3 to TRBJ2-7, with D maybe TRBD1 (6 bases). The germline V and J ends were trimmed by 5 bases and 9 bases, with 14 bases remaining between them. Germline V CDR1 and CDR2: ENHRY, SYGVKD. This CDR3 is built from 12 residues. The CDR3 bases are TGTGCCATCAGTACACAGGGCGTTGGGCAGTACTTC. Protein sequence: CAISTQGVGQYF.

The V and J genes are TRBV5-1 and TRBJ1-6, with 9 bases fitting TRBD1. Germline V gene data show CDR1 as SGHRS and CDR2 as YFSETQ. V dropped 0 bases and J dropped 8; count of bases not matched to a gene: 9. This CDR3 spans 17 amino acids. CDR3 region: CASSLAFGQGTYSPLHF. The CDR3 coding sequence is TGCGCCAGCAGCTTGGCCTTCGGACAGGGGACGTATTCACCCCTCCACTTT. Supplemented by reference TRBV5-1 and TRBJ1-6, the full variable domain reads KAGVTQTPRYLIKTRGQQVTLSCSPISGHRSVSWYQQTPGQGLQFLFEYFSETQRNKGNFPGRFSGRQFSNSRSEMNVSTLELGDSALYLCASSLAFGQGTYSPLHFGNGTRLTVT.

This clone appeared once. V is TRBV7-9 and J is TRBJ2-7; 7 bases fit TRBD1. The CDR3 is made up of 15 amino acids. V lost 3 bases and J lost 0; bases outside the gene matches: 5. Germline V gene lookup returns CDR1 SEHNR and CDR2 FQNEAQ (reference sequence). The CDR3 DNA follows: TGTGCCAGCAGCTTCCCGACAGGGCCCTCCTACGAGCAGTACTTC. Residues: CASSFPTGPSYEQYF.

In its sample, this clone was seen a few times. The chain couples TRBV5-4 to TRBJ2-7; 11 bases map to TRBD1. Germline CDR1 and CDR2: SGHNT and YYREEE (reference sequence). The CDR3 spans 14 residues. Losses at the gene ends were 4 bases for V and 3 bases for J; bases not matched to a gene: 3. The CDR3 is CASSPGTGGYEQYF. CDR3 nucleotide sequence: TGTGCCAGCAGCCCCGGGACAGGGGGCTACGAGCAGTACTTC. The full variable domain, in which reference TRBV5-4 and TRBJ2-7 provide the parts outside the CDR3, is ETGVTQSPTHLIKTRGQQVTLRCSSQSGHNTVSWYQQALGQGPQFIFQYYREEENGRGNFPPRFSGLQFPNYSSELNVNALELDDSALYLCASSPGTGGYEQYFGPGTRLTVT.

In its sample, this clone was seen a few times. The chain uses TRBV7-9 and TRBJ1-1; the match to TRBD1 covers 7 bases. The germline V gene encodes CDR1 SEHNR and CDR2 FQNEAQ (reference sequence). The CDR3 totals 14 residues. The ends lost 2 bases at V and 4 bases at J; junction bases unmatched: 4. The CDR3 bases are TGTGCCAGCAGCTTACCAGGGGGGGGCACTGAAGCTTTCTTT. Translated: CASSLPGGGTEAFF.

V and J are TRBV25-1 and TRBJ2-1, with D tentatively TRBD1 (5 bases). Germline CDR1 MGHDK, CDR2 SYGVNS. The CDR3 is 13 residues long. Trimming removed 4 bases from V and 9 bases from J, with 13 bases in between. The CDR3 region has the DNA TGTGCCAGCAGTGTAGGGGCCCGCCCTGAGCAGTTCTTC. It codes for CASSVGARPEQFF.

This chain joins TRBV12-1 and TRBJ2-5; TRBD2 is taken as the D call from the table, unchecked against the DNA. TRBV12-1 is a recognized pseudogene. The CDR3 sequence is 14 residues long. In nucleotides, the CDR3 is TGTGCCAGCAGCCCCGGACTAGTCGAAGAGACCCAGTACTTC. It encodes CASSPGLVEETQYF.

The chain is built from TRBV7-7 and TRBJ1-1; D not certain. The CDR3 loop spans 13 amino acids. The germline CDR1 and CDR2 sequences are SSHAT and FNYEAQ (reference sequence). The germline V and J ends were trimmed by 6 bases and 3 bases, with 11 bases remaining between them. The CDR3 spells CASSFGRDTEAFF. CDR3 bases: TGTGCCAGCAGTTTTGGACGGGACACTGAAGCTTTCTTT. Supplemented by reference TRBV7-7 and TRBJ1-1, the full variable domain reads GAGVSQSPRYKVTKRGQDVTLRCDPISSHATLYWYQQALGQGPEFLTYFNYEAQPDKSGLPSDRFSAERPEGSISTLTIQRTEQRDSAMYRCASSFGRDTEAFFGQGTRLTVV.

The rearrangement uses TRBV6-1 and TRBJ2-2; D unresolved. The germline gives CDR1 MNHNS, CDR2 SASEGT. V lost 7 bases to trimming and J lost 1 base, with 7 bases between them. CDR3 length: 13 amino acids. The CDR3 sequence is CASTEVNTGELFF. The CDR3 DNA reads as TGTGCCAGCACTGAGGTGAACACCGGGGAGCTGTTTTTT.

The V and J genes are TRBV19 and TRBJ2-3, with D perhaps TRBD1 (5 bases). Germline CDR1 and CDR2: LNHDA and SQIVND (reference sequence). V lost 4 bases and J lost 5, with 10 bases in between. The CDR3 is 13 amino acids. The CDR3 coding sequence is TGTGCCAGTAGTAGGGGCATACAAGATACGCAGTATTTT. Protein product: CASSRGIQDTQYF.

The chain links TRBV19 to TRBJ1-1; 7 bases map to TRBD1. Trimming took 6 bases from V and 1 from J; bases not matched to a gene: 11. Germline CDR1 LNHDA, CDR2 SQIVND (reference sequence). The CDR3 contains 16 residues. As DNA, the CDR3 is TGTGCCAGTAGATCCGGGGCGACAGGGCAGAACACTGAAGCTTTCTTT. Protein product: CASRSGATGQNTEAFF.

CDR3 protein: CAFGTTLNTGELFF. CDR3 sequence (DNA): TGTGCCTTTGGTACGACACTGAACACCGGGGAGCTGTTTTTT. The rearrangement links TRBV30 to TRBJ2-2; D is uncertain. The germline CDR1 and CDR2 sequences are GTSNPN and SVGIG (reference sequence). V lost 7 bases, J lost 1 base, and 13 bases lay in between. CDR3 length: 14 amino acids.

Only one count was recorded for this clone. This rearrangement joins TRBV19 to TRBJ1-4; D may be TRBD1 (5 bases). The CDR3 length is 14 residues. The germline V gene has CDR1 LNHDA and CDR2 SQIVND (reference sequence). Deletions cut 7 bases from V and 5 bases from J, with 14 bases between. The CDR3: CASTIGGGNEKLFF. CDR3 nucleotide sequence: TGTGCCAGTACCATCGGGGGGGGGAATGAAAAACTGTTTTTT.

The genes are TRBV27 and TRBJ1-1; D remains ambiguous. This CDR3 is 17 amino acids long. Germline loops: CDR1 MNHEY, CDR2 SMNVEV (reference sequence). V lost 0 bases, J lost 4 bases, and 18 bases lay in between. The CDR3 coding sequence is TGTGCCAGCAGTTTATCGCTAGTACCCGGAAGGAGCACTGAAGCTTTCTTT. Protein: CASSLSLVPGRSTEAFF.

This chain joins TRBV18 and TRBJ2-1; 9 positions match TRBD1. Trimming at V came to 3 bases and at J to 6 bases, leaving 9 bases not matched to a gene. Germline V CDR1 and CDR2: KGHSH, LQKENI. This CDR3 region has 16 residues. The CDR3 here is CASSPPGQGVANEQFF. CDR3 sequence (DNA): TGTGCCAGCTCACCCCCGGGACAGGGAGTTGCCAATGAGCAGTTCTTC. Complete variable domain (other parts from reference TRBV18 and TRBJ2-1): NAGVMQNPRHLVRRRGQEARLRCSPMKGHSHVYWYRQLPEEGLKFMVYLQKENIIDESGMPKERFSAEFPKEGPSILRIQQVVRGDSAAYFCASSPPGQGVANEQFFGPGTRLTVL.